These T cell receptor beta chains were read from a single sample in a study of metastatic and nonmetastatic thyroid tumors. TCRdb reanalyzed the PCR reads via MiXCR. The table records about 93,000 clones, 8.6% of them present only once. The source material was blood. Receptors were obtained from a female donor with papillary thyroid cancer or a benign thyroid nodule (not recorded which). Some clones in this sample may be carry-over from other donors' samples. Both conserved end residues are part of each CDR3. Each record gives: V gene, J gene, CDR3 length, clone size, D gene, CDR3 protein, CDR3 DNA. A D gene is named only where the DNA matches it firmly. Expanded clones are given a class, and other clones once, few, many or no size at all.

>TRBV12-5|TRBJ1-2|12|few|NA
CASGWYCGGYTF
TGTGCTAGTGGTTGGTATTGTGGGGGCTACACCTTC
>TRBV30|TRBJ1-5|15|many|TRBD1
CAWSHQGASNQPQHF
TGTGCCTGGAGTCACCAGGGGGCGAGCAATCAGCCCCAGCATTTT
>TRBV4-1|TRBJ1-2|14|many|NA
CASSQDAGNYGYTF
TGCGCCAGCAGCCAAGATGCAGGGAACTATGGCTACACCTTC
>TRBV3-1|TRBJ2-4|16|many|NA
CASSPEGGGAKNIQYF
TGTGCCAGCAGCCCAGAGGGTGGGGGAGCCAAAAACATTCAGTACTTC
>TRBV6-1|TRBJ2-1|16|many|TRBD2
CASRPTSGGPYNEQFF
TGTGCCAGCAGACCCACTAGCGGGGGGCCCTACAATGAGCAGTTCTTC
>TRBV6-1|TRBJ1-2|15|many|NA
CASSSGPLANYGYTF
TGTGCCAGCAGTTCCGGGCCCTTGGCAAACTATGGCTACACCTTC
>TRBV6-1|TRBJ2-1|15|many|TRBD1
CASSEGQGGHNEQFF
TGTGCCAGCAGTGAAGGACAGGGGGGTCACAATGAGCAGTTCTTC
>TRBV19|TRBJ2-1|14|NA|TRBD1
CASSPRQGWSEQFF
TGTGCCAGTAGTCCGCGACAGGGGTGGTCGGAGCAGTTCTTC
>TRBV6-4|TRBJ1-2|15|few|TRBD1
CASSRRDSSRYGYTF
TGTGCCAGCAGTCGGAGGGACAGTAGTCGCTATGGCTACACCTTC
>TRBV5-6|TRBJ2-7|14|few|NA
CASSLPGPPYEQYF
TGTGCCAGCAGCCTTCCAGGCCCCCCCTACGAGCAGTACTTC
>TRBV12-3/TRBV12-4|TRBJ1-1|15|few|NA
CASSFTGRRNTEAFF
TGTGCCAGCAGTTTTACCGGAAGGAGGAACACTGAAGCTTTCTTT